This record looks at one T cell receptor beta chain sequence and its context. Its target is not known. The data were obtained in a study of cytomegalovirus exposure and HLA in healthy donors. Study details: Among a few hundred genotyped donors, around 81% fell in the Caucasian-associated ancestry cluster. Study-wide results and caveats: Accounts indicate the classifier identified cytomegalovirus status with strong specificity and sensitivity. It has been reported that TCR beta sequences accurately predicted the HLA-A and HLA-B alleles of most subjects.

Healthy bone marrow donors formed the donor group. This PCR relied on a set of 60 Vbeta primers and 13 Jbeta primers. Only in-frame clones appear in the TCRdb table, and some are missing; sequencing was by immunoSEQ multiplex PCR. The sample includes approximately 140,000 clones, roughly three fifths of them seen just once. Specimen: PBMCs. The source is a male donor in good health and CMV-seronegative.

This CDR3 is CASSLTGQGNTGELFF. The CDR3 region has the DNA TGTGCCAGCAGCTTGACGGGACAGGGGAACACCGGGGAGCTGTTTTTT. V usage is TRBV7-2 and J usage is TRBJ2-2, with 9 bases aligning to TRBD1. Germline CDR1 is SGHTA and CDR2 is FQGNSA. V gave up 3 bases and J gave up 1 base; unmatched junction bases: 3. The CDR3 sequence is 16 residues long.